Below, one T cell receptor beta chain is given with its context. Trimming removed 7 bases from V and 1 base from J, with 10 bases in between. The CDR3 extends over 13 amino acids. Germline CDR1 MDHEN, CDR2 SYDVKM. Original methodology: Quantification of nucleated cells was approximated via reference gene primer amplification. The protocol was immunoSEQ multiplex PCR, while the TCRdb copy is restricted to in-frame clones and leaves out a portion. V and J calls and clone size are those listed in that table; D and trimming were worked out from the DNA. This table holds approximately 220,000 clones, roughly 80% found once. The sample is drawn from a study of blood T cell repertoires in COVID-19.

Sequenced: PBMCs or T cells enriched from blood (not recorded which). This rearrangement joins TRBV28 to TRBJ2-5; D unclear. The TCR was taken from a woman in her thirties or forties who had been exposed to COVID-19. CDR3 DNA: TGTGCCAGCACGGGTTTCCGCCAAGAGACCCAGTACTTC. Translating it yields CASTGFRQETQYF.